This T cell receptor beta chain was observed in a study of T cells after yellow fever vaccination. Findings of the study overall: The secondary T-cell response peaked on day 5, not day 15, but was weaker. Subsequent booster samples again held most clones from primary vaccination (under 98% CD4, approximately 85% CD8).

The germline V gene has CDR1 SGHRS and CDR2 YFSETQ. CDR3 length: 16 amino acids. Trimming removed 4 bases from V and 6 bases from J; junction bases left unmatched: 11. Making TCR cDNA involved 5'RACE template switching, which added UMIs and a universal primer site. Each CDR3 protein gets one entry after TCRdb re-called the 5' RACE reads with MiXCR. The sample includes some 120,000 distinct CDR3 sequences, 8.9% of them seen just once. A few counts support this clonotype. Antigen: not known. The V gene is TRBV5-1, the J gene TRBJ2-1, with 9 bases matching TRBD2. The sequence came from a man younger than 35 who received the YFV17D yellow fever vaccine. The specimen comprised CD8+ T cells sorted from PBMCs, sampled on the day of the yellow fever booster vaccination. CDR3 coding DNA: TGCGCCAGCAGCATCTTCCCTAGCGGGGCTGGCAATGAGCAGTTCTTC. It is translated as CASSIFPSGAGNEQFF.